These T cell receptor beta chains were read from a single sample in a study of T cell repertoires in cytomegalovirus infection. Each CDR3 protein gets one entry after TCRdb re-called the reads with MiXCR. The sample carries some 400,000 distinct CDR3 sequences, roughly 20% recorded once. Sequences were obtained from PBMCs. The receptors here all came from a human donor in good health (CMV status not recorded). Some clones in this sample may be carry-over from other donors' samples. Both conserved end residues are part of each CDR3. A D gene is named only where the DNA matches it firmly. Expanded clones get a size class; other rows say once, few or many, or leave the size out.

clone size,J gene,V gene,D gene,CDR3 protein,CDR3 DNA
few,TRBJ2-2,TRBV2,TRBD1,CASSEPGTGEAGELFF,TGTGCCAGCAGTGAACCAGGGACAGGGGAGGCCGGGGAGCTGTTTTTT
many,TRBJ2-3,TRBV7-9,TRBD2,CAGTSGTDTQYF,TGTGCCGGGACTAGCGGGACGGATACGCAGTATTTT
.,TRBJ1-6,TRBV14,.,CASPLQGRNSPLHF,TGTGCCAGCCCCCTGCAGGGGAGGAATTCACCCCTCCACTTT
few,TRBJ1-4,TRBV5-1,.,CASSLGTENEKLFF,TGCGCCAGCAGCTTGGGGACGGAAAATGAAAAACTGTTTTTT
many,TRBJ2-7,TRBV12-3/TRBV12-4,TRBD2,CASSFGTSGGYEQYF,TGTGCCAGCAGTTTTGGGACTAGCGGGGGCTACGAGCAGTACTTC
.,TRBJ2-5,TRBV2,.,CASRPDDLKGETQYF,TGTGCCAGCAGGCCCGATGACTTAAAAGGGGAGACCCAGTACTTC
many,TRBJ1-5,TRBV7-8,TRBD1,CASSPWTGDNQPQHF,TGTGCCAGCAGCCCCTGGACAGGGGACAATCAGCCCCAGCATTTT
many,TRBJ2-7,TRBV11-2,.,CASSPKSPLRGVNEQYF,TGTGCCAGCAGCCCTAAATCCCCCCTTAGGGGGGTAAACGAGCAGTACTTC
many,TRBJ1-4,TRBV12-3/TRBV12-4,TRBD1,CASRQGQANEKLFF,TGTGCCAGCAGACAGGGACAGGCTAATGAAAAACTGTTTTTT
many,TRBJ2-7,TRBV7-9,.,CASSLDTYEQYF,TGTGCCAGCAGCTTGGACACCTACGAGCAGTACTTC
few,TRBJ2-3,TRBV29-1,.,CSVVSSSTDTQYF,TGCAGCGTTGTCTCGTCTAGCACAGATACGCAGTATTTT
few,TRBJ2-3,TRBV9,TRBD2,CASSSPGLAVDTQYF,TGTGCCAGCAGCTCACCGGGACTAGCGGTAGATACGCAGTATTTT
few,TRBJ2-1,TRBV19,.,CASRRDRSGSNEQFF,TGTGCCAGTAGGCGGGACAGATCAGGGTCCAATGAGCAGTTCTTC
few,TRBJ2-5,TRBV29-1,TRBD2,CSVLRLAVNQETQYF,TGCAGCGTCCTCCGGCTAGCGGTAAACCAAGAGACCCAGTACTTC
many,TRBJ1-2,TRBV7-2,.,CASSLAVLGYGYTF,TGTGCCAGCAGCTTAGCTGTCCTTGGATATGGCTACACCTTC
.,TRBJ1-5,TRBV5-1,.,CTSSLGGGHGAPQHF,TGCACCAGCAGCTTGGGGGGGGGTCATGGGGCGCCCCAGCATTTT
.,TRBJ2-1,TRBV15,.,CATSRERGDEQFF,TGTGCCACCAGCAGAGAGCGGGGCGATGAGCAGTTCTTC
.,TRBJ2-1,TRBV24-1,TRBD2,CATHSSGRYKSLRNEQFF,TGTGCCACGCACTCTAGCGGGAGATATAAATCGCTACGTAATGAGCAGTTCTTC
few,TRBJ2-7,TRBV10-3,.,CAISESGLTGRKDYEQYF,TGTGCCATCAGTGAGTCGGGACTGACAGGGAGGAAGGACTACGAGCAGTACTTC
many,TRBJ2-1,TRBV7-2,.,CASSLVARLGANEQFF,TGTGCCAGCAGCTTAGTGGCGAGGCTCGGCGCGAATGAGCAGTTCTTC
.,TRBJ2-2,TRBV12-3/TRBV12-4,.,CASSYRVPGELFF,TGTGCCAGCAGCTACAGGGTCCCCGGGGAGCTGTTTTTT
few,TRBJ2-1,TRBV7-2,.,CASSPSGASQFWEFF,TGTGCCAGCAGCCCCTCGGGGGCTTCCCAATTTTGGGAGTTCTTC
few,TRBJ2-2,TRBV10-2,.,CASSESIGPRANTGELFF,TGCGCCAGCAGTGAGTCCATAGGTCCCCGCGCAAACACCGGGGAGCTGTTTTTT
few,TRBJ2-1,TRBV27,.,CASSPRPWRGPKEEQFF,TGTGCCAGCAGTCCCCGCCCGTGGAGGGGGCCGAAGGAGGAGCAGTTCTTC
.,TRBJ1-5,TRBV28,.,CASSYGQGRQPQHF,TGTGCCAGCAGCTACGGGCAGGGTAGACAGCCCCAGCATTTT
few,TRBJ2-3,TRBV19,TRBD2,CASTGLAGEKQYF,TGTGCCAGTACCGGACTAGCGGGAGAAAAGCAGTATTTT
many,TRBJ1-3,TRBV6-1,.,CASSERSGDTIYF,TGTGCCAGCAGTGAGAGGAGCGGGGACACCATATATTTT
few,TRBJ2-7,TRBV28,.,CASTFSHSAYEQYF,TGTGCCAGCACCTTCAGCCACTCCGCCTACGAGCAGTACTTC
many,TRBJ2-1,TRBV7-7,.,CASSLAVYNEQFF,TGTGCCAGCAGCTTAGCTGTTTACAATGAGCAGTTCTTC
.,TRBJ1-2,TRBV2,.,CASKEEGGSGYTF,TGTGCCAGCAAGGAGGAGGGCGGAAGTGGCTACACCTTC
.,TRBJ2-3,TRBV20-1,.,CSALGGVAGNTDTQYF,TGCAGTGCTCTAGGGGGCGTGGCGGGGAACACAGATACGCAGTATTTT
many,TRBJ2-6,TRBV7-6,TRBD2,CASRGGITSGANVLTF,TGTGCCAGTCGCGGGGGAATTACCTCTGGGGCCAACGTCCTGACTTTC
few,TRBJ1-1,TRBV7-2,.,CASSPSKAAEAFF,TGTGCCAGCAGCCCCTCAAAAGCGGCTGAAGCTTTCTTT
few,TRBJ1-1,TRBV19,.,CASSITGSTEAFF,TGTGCCAGTAGTATAACAGGAAGTACTGAAGCTTTCTTT
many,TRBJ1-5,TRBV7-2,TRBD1,CASSSRTGVQPQHF,TGTGCCAGCAGCTCTCGTACAGGGGTTCAGCCCCAGCATTTT
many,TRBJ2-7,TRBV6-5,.,CASSYSTASPYEQYF,TGTGCCAGCAGTTACTCGACGGCTAGCCCCTACGAGCAGTACTTC